These 30 T cell receptor beta chains were all obtained from the same sample, sequenced in a study of CD8 T cells in Susac syndrome. RNA amounts of roughly 0.45 to 1 ug underwent reverse transcription with random hexamers. TCRdb re-called the immunoSEQ multiplex PCR reads with MiXCR, one entry per CDR3 protein. This sample has some 47,000 distinct CDR3 sequences, with nearly 95% found just once. The material sequenced was CD8+ T cells from PBMCs. The receptor source for this set is a human donor in good health.

This rearrangement joins TRBV29-1 to TRBJ1-2, with TRBD1 matching 9 bases. Germline loops: CDR1 SQVTM, CDR2 ANQGSEA. V lost 6 bases to trimming and J lost 10 bases; unmatched junction nucleotides: 6. The CDR3 consists of 11 residues. CDR3 sequence: CSVARDRDYTF. CDR3 bases: TGCAGCGTAGCCCGGGACAGGGACTACACCTTC.

This chain joins TRBV27 and TRBJ1-5, with 7 bases that match TRBD1. V was clipped by 8 bases and J by 2 bases; unmatched bases: 6. The length of the CDR3 is 14 residues. CDR1 MNHEY and CDR2 SMNVEV come from the germline V gene (reference sequence). CDR3 bases: TGTGCCAGCCAAGGCACAGGGGGCAATCAGCCCCAGCATTTT. As protein: CASQGTGGNQPQHF.

The CDR3 sequence: CASSWNREVGTEAFF. CDR3 DNA: TGTGCCAGCAGTTGGAACAGGGAAGTCGGCACTGAAGCTTTCTTT. The V call is TRBV27, the J call TRBJ1-1, with D tentatively TRBD1 (6 bases). The V end was cut by 4 bases, the J end by 4 bases, with 16 bases between. Germline V gene data show CDR1 as MNHEY and CDR2 as SMNVEV (reference sequence). This CDR3 region has 15 residues.

This sequence joins TRBV6-6 and TRBJ2-7; D is unclear. The germline gives CDR1 MNHNY, CDR2 SVGAGI (reference sequence). V was cut by 3 bases and J by 2 bases, with 5 bases left in between. This CDR3 is 12 amino acids long. Here the CDR3 reads CASSYLPYEQYF. The CDR3 nucleotides read TGTGCCAGCAGTTATTTACCCTACGAGCAGTACTTC.

The chain employs TRBV6-2 or TRBV6-3 and TRBJ2-5; D gene uncertain. The V gene's germline CDR1 is MNHEY and CDR2 SVGEGT. The V end lost 2 bases, the J end lost 5 bases, and 3 bases lay between the germline ends. The CDR3 spans 11 residues. The CDR3 spells CASSYIETQYF. The CDR3 nucleotides are TGTGCCAGCAGTTACATCGAGACCCAGTACTTC.

J is TRBJ2-7 and V is TRBV30, with D perhaps TRBD1 (6 bases). V gave up 4 bases and J gave up 4 bases, with 8 bases separating them. There are 11 residues in the CDR3. Germline assignment: CDR1 GTSNPN and CDR2 SVGIG (reference sequence). The CDR3 sequence is CAWTQGYEQYF. The CDR3 bases are TGTGCCTGGACCCAGGGGTACGAGCAGTACTTC.

The CDR3 DNA follows: TGTGCCAGCAGCGTAGTTCCCCTAGCGGGAGGCGAGGGTGAGCAGTTCTTC. Protein product: CASSVVPLAGGEGEQFF. The chain uses TRBV9 and TRBJ2-1; 11 bases line up with TRBD2. The CDR3 totals 17 residues. The V gene end was trimmed by 0 bases and the J gene end by 9 bases; junction bases not matched to a gene: 11. Germline CDR1 reads SGDLS; CDR2 reads YYNGEE.

The chain employs TRBV27 and TRBJ1-2, with TRBD1 matching over 9 bases. V lost 6 bases to trimming and J lost 4 bases; unmatched junction nucleotides: 6. This CDR3 contains 14 residues. Germline V CDR1 and CDR2: MNHEY, SMNVEV (reference sequence). The CDR3 DNA reads as TGTGCCAGCAGCAGGACAGGGGAGCGCTATGGCTACACCTTC. It yields the protein CASSRTGERYGYTF.

The chain joins TRBV19 to TRBJ2-7, with 13 bases fitting TRBD2. Unmatched junction bases numbered 5, after V lost 3 bases and J lost 6 bases. The germline gives CDR1 LNHDA, CDR2 SQIVND (reference sequence). This CDR3 contains 15 residues. CDR3 loop: CASSIPGLAGAEQYF. The CDR3 coding sequence is TGTGCCAGTAGTATTCCCGGACTAGCGGGAGCCGAGCAGTACTTC.

This sequence joins TRBV6-6 and TRBJ2-7, with 10 bases that match TRBD1. J was trimmed by 4 bases and V by 6 bases; bases with no gene match: 3. This CDR3 is 13 amino acids long. Germline CDR1 MNHNY, CDR2 SVGAGI (reference sequence). CDR3 coding DNA: TGTGCCAGCAGGAGGGACAGGGGTTACGAGCAGTACTTC. Protein product: CASRRDRGYEQYF.

The V and J genes are TRBV29-1 and TRBJ1-2; TRBD1 aligns across 8 bases. The ends lost 5 bases at V and 3 bases at J; junction bases unmatched: 11. CDR1 is SQVTM, CDR2 ANQGSEA, per germline. The CDR3 length is 15 residues. CDR3 region: CSVTDPDRAHYGYTF. In DNA, the CDR3 is TGCAGCGTTACGGACCCGGACAGGGCCCACTATGGCTACACCTTC.

This chain uses TRBV29-1 with TRBJ1-2; D possibly corresponds to TRBD1 (6 bases). Trimming left V 5 bases short and J 8 bases short, with 9 bases between. Germline values: CDR1 SQVTM, CDR2 ANQGSEA. CDR3 length: 10 residues. CDR3 loop: CSVYREGYTF. DNA of the CDR3: TGCAGCGTTTACAGGGAAGGCTACACCTTC.

The gene calls are TRBV19 and TRBJ1-2; D possibly corresponds to TRBD1 (6 bases). This CDR3 is built from 13 residues. Per the germline V gene, CDR1 is LNHDA and CDR2 is SQIVND (reference sequence). Trimming pared 6 bases from V and 5 bases from J, leaving 13 bases between. The CDR3 spells CASSDRTIYGYTF. In DNA form, the CDR3 reads TGTGCCAGTAGCGACAGGACGATTTATGGCTACACCTTC.

The chain is built from TRBV29-1 and TRBJ2-7; weak D call: TRBD1 (5 bases). The CDR3 loop spans 15 amino acids. The germline CDR1 and CDR2 sequences are SQVTM and ANQGSEA. Trimming stripped 0 bases from V and 2 bases from J, with 14 bases between. The CDR3 reads CSVEDREGQTYEQYF. CDR3 DNA sequence: TGCAGCGTTGAAGATCGTGAAGGACAAACCTACGAGCAGTACTTC.

The genes are TRBV6-5 and TRBJ2-6, with D tentatively TRBD2 (5 bases). The CDR3 sequence is 16 residues long. Germline CDR1 reads MNHEY; CDR2 reads SVGAGI. V dropped 2 bases and J dropped 0 bases, with 8 bases sitting between them. The CDR3 reads CASSYGEISGANVLTF. CDR3 coding DNA: TGTGCCAGCAGTTACGGGGAGATCTCTGGGGCCAACGTCCTGACTTTC.

The J gene is TRBJ1-2, the V gene TRBV28, with D possibly TRBD1 on 5 matching bases. V shed 6 bases and J shed 5 bases, with 16 bases lying between them. The CDR3 runs 14 residues. Looked up from germline, CDR1 is MDHEN and CDR2 is SYDVKM. CDR3 sequence (DNA): TGTGCCAGCAGCCATCCCCGGGGCCTATATGGCTACACCTTC. Translated, it gives CASSHPRGLYGYTF.

The chain links TRBV19 to TRBJ1-2; D perhaps matches TRBD1 (6 bases). Germline loops: CDR1 LNHDA, CDR2 SQIVND (reference sequence). V lost 0 bases to trimming and J lost 4 bases, with 12 bases between them. There are 15 residues in the CDR3. For the CDR3, the DNA is TGTGCCAGTAGTATAGAGGACAGTCCTGGCTATGGCTACACCTTC. Protein sequence: CASSIEDSPGYGYTF.

The chain uses TRBV5-8 and TRBJ2-1, with 8 bases lining up with TRBD2. J gave up 2 bases and V 0 bases, and 4 bases lay outside the gene matches. Per germline, CDR1 SGHTS and CDR2 YDEGEE. The CDR3 has 16 residues. CDR3 in amino acids: CASSLAAGGPYNEQFF. CDR3 in DNA: TGTGCCAGCAGCTTGGCGGCGGGAGGCCCCTACAATGAGCAGTTCTTC. Based on the CDR3 plus reference TRBV5-8 and TRBJ2-1, the full variable domain is EAGVTQSPTHLIKTRGQQATLRCSPISGHTSVYWYQQALGLGLQFLLWYDEGEERNRGNFPPRFSGRQFPNYSSELNVNALELEDSALYLCASSLAAGGPYNEQFFGPGTRLTVL.

The sample holds one count of this clonotype. The chain has TRBV5-6 and TRBJ2-5, with a weak D call TRBD1 (7 bases). Per germline, CDR1 SGHDT and CDR2 YYEEEE. The CDR3 is made up of 17 amino acids. Deletions cut 4 bases from V and 0 bases from J, with 19 bases between. CDR3 nucleotides: TGTGCCAGCAGCGGGAGGAGGGGGCGATCGTACCAAGAGACCCAGTACTTC. Encoded protein: CASSGRRGRSYQETQYF.

The chain has TRBV10-3 and TRBJ1-1; 9 positions agree with TRBD1. CDR1 and CDR2 (germline): ENHRY, SYGVKD. The CDR3 totals 15 residues. Trimming removed 2 bases from V and 3 bases from J; junction bases left unmatched: 4. Here the CDR3 reads CAISERQGGHTEAFF. CDR3 DNA: TGTGCCATCAGTGAGAGACAGGGGGGCCACACTGAAGCTTTCTTT.

This rearrangement joins TRBV7-9 to TRBJ2-3, with D possibly matching TRBD1 (6 bases). CDR1 is SEHNR, CDR2 FQNEAQ, per germline (reference sequence). The CDR3 has 15 amino acids. V dropped 3 bases and J dropped 1 base, with 11 bases sitting between them. The CDR3 bases are TGTGCCAGCAGCTTCCGGGACACCGGCACAGATACGCAGTATTTT. It is translated as CASSFRDTGTDTQYF.

The chain recombines TRBV27 with TRBJ1-5, with D tentatively TRBD1 (5 bases). V lost 4 bases, J lost 0 bases, and 16 bases lay in between. Germline CDR1 MNHEY, CDR2 SMNVEV (reference sequence). The CDR3 runs 17 residues. For the CDR3, the DNA is TGTGCCAGCAGTTCGATTCAGGGTATGGATAGCAATCAGCCCCAGCATTTT. Amino acids: CASSSIQGMDSNQPQHF.

The table lists this clonotype with a few counts. The chain employs TRBV15 and TRBJ2-7; weak D call: TRBD1 (5 bases). Trimming left V 3 bases short and J 6 bases short, with 15 bases between. The CDR3 covers 14 residues. Germline V gene lookup returns CDR1 LNHNV and CDR2 YYDKDF (reference sequence). CDR3: CATSSPDMMSEQYF. The CDR3 DNA reads TGTGCCACCAGCAGCCCGGACATGATGTCCGAGCAGTACTTC.

The V gene is TRBV3-1, the J gene TRBJ1-1, with D uncertain. Germline V gene lookup returns CDR1 LGHDT and CDR2 YNNKEL (reference sequence). This CDR3 has 12 amino acids. V gave up 6 bases and J gave up 7 bases, with 12 bases separating them. The CDR3 spells CASSQNPVEAFF. CDR3 bases: TGTGCCAGCAGTCAAAACCCCGTTGAAGCTTTCTTT.

The chain couples TRBV7-9 to TRBJ1-3; perhaps TRBD1 as D (6 bases). Germline lookup yields CDR1 SEHNR and CDR2 FQNEAQ (reference sequence). The CDR3 covers 15 residues. Trimming cost V 3 bases and J 1 base, with 10 bases left between them. CDR3 nucleotides: TGTGCCAGCAGCTTGGACAGAGGTTCTGGAAACACCATATATTTT. Amino acid sequence: CASSLDRGSGNTIYF.

The chain is built from TRBV6-5 and TRBJ2-7, with D tentatively TRBD1 or TRBD2 (6 bases each). The V and J ends lost 0 bases and 0 bases respectively, with 12 bases between them. Germline V gene lookup returns CDR1 MNHEY and CDR2 SVGAGI. The CDR3 covers 16 residues. CDR3 bases: TGTGCCAGCAGTTACTCGACCGGGGGCAGCTCCTACGAGCAGTACTTC. Protein sequence: CASSYSTGGSSYEQYF.

The chain employs TRBV7-6 and TRBJ1-3, with D hard to call. Trimming removed 0 bases at V and 3 bases at J, with 9 bases between. The V gene's germline CDR1 is SGHVS and CDR2 FNYEAQ. This CDR3 is built from 15 residues. The DNA of the CDR3 is TGTGCCAGCAGCTTAGCGGCCGGGAGTGGAAACACCATATATTTT. Protein: CASSLAAGSGNTIYF.

The gene calls are TRBV7-9 and TRBJ2-5; possible D gene TRBD2, 5 bases. The CDR3 spans 14 residues. V dropped 5 bases and J dropped 4 bases, with 14 bases sitting between them. Per the germline V gene, CDR1 is SEHNR and CDR2 is FQNEAQ (reference sequence). The CDR3 DNA reads as TGTGCCAGCAGCCCCACCGGCCGGGGAGAGACCCAGTACTTC. Protein sequence: CASSPTGRGETQYF.

V and J are TRBV4-3 and TRBJ1-4; D uncertain. The CDR3 length is 14 residues. The germline V and J ends were trimmed by 1 base and 10 bases, with 13 bases remaining between them. Germline values: CDR1 LGHNA, CDR2 YSLEER. The CDR3 DNA reads TGCGCCAGCAGCCAAGGGGGTGATGGGCGAAAACTGTTTTTT. It codes for CASSQGGDGRKLFF.

The chain links TRBV15 to TRBJ2-1; TRBD2 might be the D (6 bases). CDR1 and CDR2 (germline): LNHNV, YYDKDF (reference sequence). The CDR3 covers 14 residues. The germline V and J ends were trimmed by 4 bases and 11 bases, with 18 bases remaining between them. The CDR3 sequence is CATSIIRDFKQQFF. The CDR3 DNA reads as TGTGCCACCAGCATTATCCGGGACTTCAAACAGCAGTTCTTC.